The rows below give T cell receptor beta chains drawn from one sample of a study of breast tumors, draining lymph nodes, adjacent tissues. MiXCR, run by TCRdb on the multiplex PCR reads, gives a single entry per CDR3 protein. The sample holds 20,000 or so distinct CDR3 sequences, roughly 60% seen once. The specimen was tumor-adjacent breast tissue. These receptor sequences come from a female donor with breast cancer. Some clones in this sample may be carry-over from other donors' samples. CDR3s include the opening cysteine and the closing phenylalanine or tryptophan. Each record gives: V gene, J gene, clone size, D gene, CDR3 DNA, CDR3 protein. D genes are given only for firm matches. Not all rows give a size; the values are once, few, many and, for expanded clones, a class.

>TRBV7-3|TRBJ2-5|.|.
TGTGCCAGCAGCTTATCTAGTCGAGAGACCCAGTACTTC
CASSLSSRETQYF
>TRBV6-5|TRBJ1-1|many|.
TGTGCCAGCAGTTACGTTGGCCGGGTGAACACTGAAGCTTTCTTT
CASSYVGRVNTEAFF
>TRBV7-2|TRBJ2-1|many|TRBD2
TGTGCCAGCAGCTTAGGGCGGAAGGTAGCGGGGGGGCCTCCCCGCTCCTACAATGAGCAGTTCTTC
CASSLGRKVAGGPPRSYNEQFF
>TRBV7-3|TRBJ1-2|.|.
TGTGCCAGCAGCTTGAGCTATGGCTACACCTTC
CASSLSYGYTF
>TRBV2|TRBJ2-2|.|.
TGTGCCAGCAGTTCCACCGGGGAGCTGTTTTTT
CASSSTGELFF
>TRBV6-6|TRBJ2-7|many|TRBD1
TGTGCCAGCACCAATAGGGACAGGGGGACAAATCTTGGGGGCGAGCAGTACTTC
CASTNRDRGTNLGGEQYF
>TRBV5-1|TRBJ2-2|.|.
TGCGCCAGCAGCTTGGCCATCGCAGGGGTCTACACCGGGGAGCTGTTTTTT
CASSLAIAGVYTGELFF
>TRBV11-3|TRBJ2-3|many|TRBD2
TGTGCCAGCAGCCTGGGGACTAGCGGGAGGCAAGATACGCAGTATTTT
CASSLGTSGRQDTQYF
>TRBV7-3|TRBJ1-6|.|.
TGTGCCAGCAGCTTAGTGGGTCCAAATTCACCCCTCCACTTT
CASSLVGPNSPLHF
>TRBV7-2|TRBJ2-1|.|TRBD2
TGTGCCAGCAGCCCGACTAGCGGGAGCGATGAGCAGTTCTTC
CASSPTSGSDEQFF
>TRBV7-8|TRBJ1-6|.|.
TGTGCCAGCAGCTTTGGGGGTGGCAATTCACCCCTCCACTTT
CASSFGGGNSPLHF
>TRBV5-1|TRBJ2-3|.|.
TGCGCCAGCAGCTTGTTAGACGCTGGCACAGATACGCAGTATTTT
CASSLLDAGTDTQYF
>TRBV19|TRBJ1-2|.|.
TGTGCCAGTAGTTTAATCGGGGACATTTCCTATGGCTACACCTTC
CASSLIGDISYGYTF
>TRBV9|TRBJ2-3|.|.
TGTGCCAGCAGCAGTAAATCCGGGACAACCTTCCAGGATACGCAGTATTTT
CASSSKSGTTFQDTQYF
>TRBV4-3|TRBJ1-4|.|.
TGCGCCAGCAGCCAAGTGGCGGGGGAAAAACTGTTTTTT
CASSQVAGEKLFF
>TRBV7-9|TRBJ1-2|.|.
TGTGCCAGCAGCCCGGACGGCTATGGCTACACCTTC
CASSPDGYGYTF
>TRBV9|TRBJ2-7|.|TRBD2
TGTGCCAGCAGCGATGGACTAGCGGGACAGTCCTACGAGCAGTACTTC
CASSDGLAGQSYEQYF
>TRBV27|TRBJ2-1|many|.
TGTGCCAGCATCGTAGATAGGCGGGCAAACAATGAGCAGTTCTTC
CASIVDRRANNEQFF
>TRBV12-3/TRBV12-4|TRBJ2-7|.|TRBD1
TGTGCCAGCAGTCCGGGACAGTCCTACGAGCAGTACTTC
CASSPGQSYEQYF
>TRBV4-2|TRBJ2-7|medium-sized|TRBD2
TGTGCCAGCAGCTCAAGGGTCTTCGGGACTAGCGGGGGATACGAGCAGTACTTC
CASSSRVFGTSGGYEQYF
>TRBV7-8|TRBJ1-4|.|.
TGTGCCAGCAGCCCTAGGGGGTGGGACGAAAAACTGTTTTTT
CASSPRGWDEKLFF
>TRBV9|TRBJ1-4|once|.
TGTGCCAGCAGCGTGGGGCCAGAGAATGAAAAACTGTTTTTT
CASSVGPENEKLFF
>TRBV2|TRBJ2-1|many|TRBD2
TGTGCCAGCAGTTGGACTAGCGGGAGGCTCAATGAGCAGTTCTTC
CASSWTSGRLNEQFF
>TRBV7-9|TRBJ2-7|few|TRBD2
TGTGCCAGCAGCGGACTAGCGGGATCGGAAGAGCAGTACTTC
CASSGLAGSEEQYF
>TRBV7-9|TRBJ1-1|many|.
TGTGCCAGCAGCTTAAAGGCAGGGAGGGGGACTGAAGCTTTCTTT
CASSLKAGRGTEAFF
>TRBV4-1|TRBJ2-3|large|TRBD2
TGCGCCAGCAGCCAAGATCCACCGGGACTAGCGGGAGTGGACCCCACAGATACGCAGTATTTT
CASSQDPPGLAGVDPTDTQYF